The following is a T cell receptor beta chain sequence with its context. V shed 8 bases and J shed 0 bases, with 10 bases lying between them. The CDR3 is 13 amino acids. This table comes from immunoSEQ multiplex PCR, and its TCRdb copy is limited to in-frame clones, with some not included. The data hold 25,000 to 35,000 clones, with approximately 88% observed a single time. The data were obtained in a study of PD-1 and CTLA-4 blockade in melanoma. The material sequenced was CD8+ T cells from peripheral blood, taken before anti-PD-1 treatment. The chain uses TRBV12-3 or TRBV12-4 and TRBJ1-1; D uncertain. The TCR was taken from a human donor with melanoma. CDR3 nucleotides: TGTGCCAGCCGAGATGGGGTGAACACTGAAGCTTTCTTT. Residues: CASRDGVNTEAFF.